These 3 T cell receptor beta chains were sequenced from one sample in a study of blood T cell repertoires in COVID-19 (dated by TCRdb to 2020 to 2021). The library was made by the immunoSEQ multiplex PCR assay. Entries here come from immuneACCESS through TCRdb and include only in-frame sequences with V and J called. Some clones fail to appear in such tables; in the studies checked, an unresolved V gene covers under half of the shortfall, and the cause of the remainder is unknown. The sample includes some 60,000 clones, with about 80% observed a single time. Around 9.6% of the sample is held by the ten biggest clonotypes. The sequencing sample was made of peripheral blood. Source of these receptors: a man aged 80 or over with COVID-19, enrolled during active disease.

The chain employs TRBV18 and TRBJ1-5; 7 nucleotides agree with TRBD1. The CDR3 contains 15 residues. CDR1 and CDR2 (germline): KGHSH, LQKENI. After removal of 3 bases from V and 2 bases from J, the junction contained 4 bases not matched to a gene. DNA for the CDR3: TGTGCCAGCTCACCGACAGGACAGGGCAATCAGCCCCAGCATTTT. Encoded protein: CASSPTGQGNQPQHF.

This clone has a single count. The chain carries TRBV24-1 and TRBJ2-1; the match to TRBD2 covers 7 bases. This CDR3 comprises 14 residues. J gave up 8 bases and V 3 bases, and 6 bases lay outside the gene matches. Looked up from germline, CDR1 is KGHDR and CDR2 is SFDVKD. DNA of the CDR3: TGTGCCACCAGTGATGGCGGGAGACGCTATGAGCAGTTCTTC. This codes for CATSDGGRRYEQFF.

The gene calls are TRBV5-6 and TRBJ1-2; 9 nucleotides agree with TRBD1. The length of the CDR3 is 16 residues. Germline V gene lookup returns CDR1 SGHDT and CDR2 YYEEEE. Trimming removed 4 bases from V and 0 bases from J; junction bases left unmatched: 7. The CDR3 bases are TGTGCCAGCAGCCTTGGGGGACAGGGAGCTAACTATGGCTACACCTTC. As protein: CASSLGGQGANYGYTF.